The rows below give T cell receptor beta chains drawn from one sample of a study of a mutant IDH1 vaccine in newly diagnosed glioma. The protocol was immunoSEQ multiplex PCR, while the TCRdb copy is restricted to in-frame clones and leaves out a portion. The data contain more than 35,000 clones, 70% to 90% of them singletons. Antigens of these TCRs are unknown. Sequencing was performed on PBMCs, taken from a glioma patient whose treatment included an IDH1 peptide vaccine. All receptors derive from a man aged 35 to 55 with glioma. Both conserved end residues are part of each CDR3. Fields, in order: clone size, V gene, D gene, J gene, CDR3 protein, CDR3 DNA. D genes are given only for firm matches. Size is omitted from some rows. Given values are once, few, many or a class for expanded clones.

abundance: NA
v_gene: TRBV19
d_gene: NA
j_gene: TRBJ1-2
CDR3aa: CASSIESRAGYTF
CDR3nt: TGTGCCAGTAGTATAGAAAGCAGGGCTGGCTACACCTTC

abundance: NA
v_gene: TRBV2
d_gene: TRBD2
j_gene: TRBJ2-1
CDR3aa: CASQLAEGNNEQFF
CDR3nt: TGTGCCAGCCAACTAGCGGAGGGAAACAATGAGCAGTTCTTC

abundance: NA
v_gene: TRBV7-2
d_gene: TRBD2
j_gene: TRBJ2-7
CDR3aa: CASSLEVAGSYEQYF
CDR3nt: TGTGCCAGCAGCTTAGAGGTAGCGGGTAGCTACGAGCAGTACTTC

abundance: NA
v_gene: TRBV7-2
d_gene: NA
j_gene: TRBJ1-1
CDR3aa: CASSLAGMNTEAFF
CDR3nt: TGTGCCAGCAGCTTAGCAGGGATGAACACTGAAGCTTTCTTT

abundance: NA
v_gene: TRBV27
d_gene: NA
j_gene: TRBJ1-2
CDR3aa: CASSSGRSNYGYTF
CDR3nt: TGTGCCAGCAGTTCCGGACGGTCTAACTATGGCTACACCTTC

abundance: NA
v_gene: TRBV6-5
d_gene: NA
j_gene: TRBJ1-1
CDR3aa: CASSIGREAFF
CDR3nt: TGTGCCAGCAGTATCGGACGGGAAGCTTTCTTT

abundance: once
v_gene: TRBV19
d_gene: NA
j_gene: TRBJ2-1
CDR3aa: CAAKQWSGTNEQFF
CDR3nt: TGTGCCGCCAAGCAATGGAGTGGTACCAATGAGCAGTTCTTC

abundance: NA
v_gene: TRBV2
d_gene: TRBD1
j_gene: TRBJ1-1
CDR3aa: CASRRPDRRFTEAFF
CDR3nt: TGTGCCAGCAGGAGGCCGGACAGGCGGTTCACTGAAGCTTTCTTT

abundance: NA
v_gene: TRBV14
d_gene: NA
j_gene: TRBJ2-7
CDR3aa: CASSPLDRNYEQYF
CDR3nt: TGTGCCAGCAGCCCACTGGACAGAAACTACGAGCAGTACTTC

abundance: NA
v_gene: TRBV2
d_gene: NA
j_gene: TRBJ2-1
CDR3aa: CASSAIGGPFSYNEQFF
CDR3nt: TGTGCCAGCAGCGCCATCGGGGGACCTTTCTCCTACAATGAGCAGTTCTTC

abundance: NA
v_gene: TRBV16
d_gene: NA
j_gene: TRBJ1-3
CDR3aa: CASSQRSTGRENTIYF
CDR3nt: TGTGCCAGCAGCCAACGTTCAACAGGGAGGGAAAACACCATATATTTT

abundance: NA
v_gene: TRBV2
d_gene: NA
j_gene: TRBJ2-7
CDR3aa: CASSDLVAAPYEQYF
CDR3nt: TGTGCCAGCAGTGATCTTGTGGCAGCGCCCTACGAGCAGTACTTC

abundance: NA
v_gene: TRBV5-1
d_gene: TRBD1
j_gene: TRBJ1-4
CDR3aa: CASSLEGAREKLFF
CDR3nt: TGCGCCAGCAGCTTGGAGGGGGCCCGGGAAAAACTGTTTTTT

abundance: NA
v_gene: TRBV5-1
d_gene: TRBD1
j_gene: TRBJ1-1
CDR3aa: CASSTTGGAEPEAFF
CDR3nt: TGCGCCAGCAGCACAACAGGGGGGGCCGAACCTGAAGCTTTCTTT

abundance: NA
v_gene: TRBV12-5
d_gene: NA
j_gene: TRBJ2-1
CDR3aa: CASGLPTGSIVYNEQFF
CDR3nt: TGTGCTAGTGGTCTACCCACCGGATCCATCGTATACAATGAGCAGTTCTTC

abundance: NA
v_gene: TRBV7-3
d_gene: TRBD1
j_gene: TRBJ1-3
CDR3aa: CASSLGVAGGAEGNTIYF
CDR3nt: TGTGCCAGCAGCTTAGGAGTGGCAGGGGGCGCAGAAGGAAACACCATATATTTT

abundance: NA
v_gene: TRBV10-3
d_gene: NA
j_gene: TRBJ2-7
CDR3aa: CATPDRGGSYEQYF
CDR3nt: TGTGCCACTCCTGATAGGGGGGGCTCCTACGAGCAGTACTTC

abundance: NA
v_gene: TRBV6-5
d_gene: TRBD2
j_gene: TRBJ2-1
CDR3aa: CASRRGRSSYNEQFF
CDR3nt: TGTGCCAGCAGACGCGGGAGGAGCTCCTACAATGAGCAGTTCTTC

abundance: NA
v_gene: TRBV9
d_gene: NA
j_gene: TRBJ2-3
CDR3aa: CASSALSLDTQYF
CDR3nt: TGTGCCAGCAGCGCTTTAAGTCTAGATACGCAGTATTTT

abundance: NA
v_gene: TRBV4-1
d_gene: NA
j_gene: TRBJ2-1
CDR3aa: CASRPTGGGRNEQFF
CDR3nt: TGCGCCAGCAGACCTACAGGGGGGGGGAGGAATGAGCAGTTCTTC

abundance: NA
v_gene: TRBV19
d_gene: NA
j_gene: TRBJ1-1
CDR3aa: CASSPGGNTEAFF
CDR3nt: TGTGCCAGTAGTCCCGGGGGAAACACTGAAGCTTTCTTT

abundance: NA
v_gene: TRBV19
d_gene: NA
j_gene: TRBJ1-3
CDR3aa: CASSMTAGGNTIYF
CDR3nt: TGTGCCAGTAGTATGACAGCGGGTGGAAACACCATATATTTT

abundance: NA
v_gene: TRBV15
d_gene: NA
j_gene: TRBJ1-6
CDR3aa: CATSGGSSPLHF
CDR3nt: TGTGCCACCAGTGGGGGTAGTTCACCCCTCCACTTT

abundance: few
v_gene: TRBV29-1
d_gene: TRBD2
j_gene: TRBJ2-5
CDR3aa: CSVERTSGRRETQYF
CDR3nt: TGCAGCGTTGAAAGGACTAGCGGGAGGAGGGAGACCCAGTACTTC

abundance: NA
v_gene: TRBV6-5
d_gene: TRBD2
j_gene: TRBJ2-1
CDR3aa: CASSYSHAGDEQFF
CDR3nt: TGTGCCAGCAGTTACTCCCATGCGGGAGATGAGCAGTTCTTC

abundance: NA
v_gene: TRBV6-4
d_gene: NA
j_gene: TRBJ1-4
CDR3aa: CASSGPQSATNEKLFF
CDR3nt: TGTGCCAGCAGTGGCCCTCAATCGGCAACTAATGAAAAACTGTTTTTT

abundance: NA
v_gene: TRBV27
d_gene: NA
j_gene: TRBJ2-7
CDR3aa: CASSSRKGVGEQYF
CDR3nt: TGTGCCAGCAGTTCAAGGAAGGGGGTGGGCGAGCAGTACTTC

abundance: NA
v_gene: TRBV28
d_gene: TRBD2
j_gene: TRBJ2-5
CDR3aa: CASSIGLAAYQETQYF
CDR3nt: TGTGCCAGCAGTATTGGACTAGCGGCCTACCAAGAGACCCAGTACTTC

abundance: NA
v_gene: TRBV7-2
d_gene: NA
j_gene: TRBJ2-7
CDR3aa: CASSASLTPSYEQYF
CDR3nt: TGTGCCAGCAGCGCATCACTGACGCCTTCCTACGAGCAGTACTTC

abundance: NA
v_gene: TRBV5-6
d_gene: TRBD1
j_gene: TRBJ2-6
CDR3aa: CASSSVDRGFSGANVLTF
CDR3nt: TGTGCCAGCAGCTCGGTGGACAGGGGATTCTCTGGGGCCAACGTCCTGACTTTC

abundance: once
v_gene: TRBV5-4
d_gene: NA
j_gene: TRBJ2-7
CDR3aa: CASSWTPGDEQYF
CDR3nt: TGTGCCAGCAGCTGGACCCCAGGGGACGAGCAGTACTTC